This is a list of T cell receptor beta chains from one sample in a study of T cells in Graves' hyperthyroidism and ophthalmopathy. TCRdb re-analysed the multiplex PCR reads in MiXCR, keeping a single row per CDR3 protein. The top ten clones hold around 47% of a sample with 350,000 or so distinct CDR3 sequences, roughly 20% of them seen once. Sequencing used blood. The receptors stem from a woman aged 45-59 years with Graves' hyperthyroidism. Each CDR3 is given with its conserved first and last residue. D genes are given only for firm matches. The size field is filled for only some rows; it gives once, few, many or a size class.

J | V | size | D | DNA | CDR3
TRBJ2-7 | TRBV12-3/TRBV12-4 | many | NA | TGTGCCAGCGCCTTTGGAGGATCCGAGGACGAGCAGTACTTC | CASAFGGSEDEQYF
TRBJ2-5 | TRBV5-1 | many | NA | TGCGCCAGCAGCTTGGTCGAGGCTGAAGAGACCCAGTACTTC | CASSLVEAEETQYF
TRBJ2-3 | TRBV19 | NA | TRBD1 | TGTGCCAGTAACCCGGGACAGGCGAGCACAGATACGCAGTATTTT | CASNPGQASTDTQYF
TRBJ2-5 | TRBV28 | NA | NA | TGTGCCAGCAGTTTAGCGCCAGCGGTAGGAGAGACCCAGTACTTC | CASSLAPAVGETQYF
TRBJ1-5 | TRBV5-4 | NA | NA | TGTGCCAGCAGCACCGGGGGGGGTTTTAATCAGCCCCAGCATTTT | CASSTGGGFNQPQHF
TRBJ1-1 | TRBV6-1 | many | NA | TGTGCCAGCAGCAAGTTCGGGACCACGGGCACTGAAGCTTTCTTT | CASSKFGTTGTEAFF
TRBJ2-5 | TRBV7-8 | many | NA | TGTGCCAGCAGCTTCAGTGGTCAGGAGGGGGAGACCCAGTACTTC | CASSFSGQEGETQYF
TRBJ2-3 | TRBV3-1 | NA | NA | TGTGCCAGCAGCCAAGGGTTGTGGGAGGCCGGCACAGATACGCAGTATTTT | CASSQGLWEAGTDTQYF
TRBJ2-7 | TRBV5-1 | many | NA | TGCGCCAGCAGCTTGGCCGTTAGGGGCGAGCAGTACTTC | CASSLAVRGEQYF
TRBJ2-5 | TRBV10-2 | NA | NA | TGCGCCAGCAGTGATAGCGGCCAAGAGACCCAGTACTTC | CASSDSGQETQYF
TRBJ2-7 | TRBV20-1 | few | TRBD1 | TGCAGTGCGCAAGGAGAAGGGACAGGGGGCTCGTACGAGCAGTACTTC | CSAQGEGTGGSYEQYF
TRBJ1-5 | TRBV12-3/TRBV12-4 | many | TRBD1 | TGTGCCAGCAGTTTGGACAGGGGGCAACAGCCCCAGCATTTT | CASSLDRGQQPQHF
TRBJ1-5 | TRBV19 | NA | NA | TGTGCCAGTAGTACTACGGACAGATATCAGCCCCAGCATTTT | CASSTTDRYQPQHF
TRBJ1-2 | TRBV7-2 | NA | TRBD1 | TGTGCCAGCAGTTCCGGGACAGTAGGCGGCTACACCTTC | CASSSGTVGGYTF
TRBJ1-2 | TRBV20-1 | many | NA | TGCAGTGCTCGACAGAATAACTATGGCTACACCTTC | CSARQNNYGYTF
TRBJ2-1 | TRBV7-8 | NA | TRBD2 | TGTGCCAGCAGCTCCGGACTAGACAATGAGCAGTTCTTC | CASSSGLDNEQFF
TRBJ1-5 | TRBV16 | NA | NA | TGTGCCAGCAGCCCTACGGTTGGCAATCAGCCCCAGCATTTT | CASSPTVGNQPQHF
TRBJ2-3 | TRBV5-1 | many | NA | TGCGCCAGCAGCTTGGGATGGGACTCGGCCACAGATACGCAGTATTTT | CASSLGWDSATDTQYF
TRBJ2-1 | TRBV6-1 | many | NA | TGTGCCAGCAGTCCACTAGGGAATGAGCAGTTCTTC | CASSPLGNEQFF
TRBJ1-5 | TRBV5-6 | many | TRBD1 | TGTGCCAGCAGCACGCGACAGGGAGATCAGCCCCAGCATTTT | CASSTRQGDQPQHF
TRBJ1-2 | TRBV9 | NA | TRBD1 | TGTGCCAGCAGCGTGGCGGACAGGGGGTTCTATGGCTACACCTTC | CASSVADRGFYGYTF
TRBJ1-1 | TRBV20-1 | few | NA | TGCAGTGCTAGAGATCCCGGGGGAGAAGCTTTCTTT | CSARDPGGEAFF
TRBJ1-1 | TRBV6-1 | few | NA | TGTGCCAGCACCAATAGTTGGGGGAACACTGAAGCTTTCTTT | CASTNSWGNTEAFF
TRBJ1-2 | TRBV28 | once | NA | TGTGCCAGCAGTCCTGGACAGTTCCCCCCCTATGGCTACACCTTC | CASSPGQFPPYGYTF
TRBJ2-3 | TRBV12-3/TRBV12-4 | many | NA | TGTGCCAGCAGGGACATGGGCACAGATACGCAGTATTTT | CASRDMGTDTQYF
TRBJ2-7 | TRBV13 | NA | NA | TGTGCCAGCAGCTTAGCCGCCCTAGGGTACGAGCAGTACTTC | CASSLAALGYEQYF
TRBJ1-6 | TRBV9 | NA | NA | TGTGCCAGCAGCGCCTGGGACGGATTTAATTCACCCCTCCACTTT | CASSAWDGFNSPLHF
TRBJ1-1 | TRBV28 | many | NA | TGTGCCAGCAGTACGACCGGGACGACGGGCACTGAAGCTTTCTTT | CASSTTGTTGTEAFF
TRBJ2-1 | TRBV11-2 | many | TRBD2 | TGTGCCAGCAGCTTAGGCGGGAGAGGGCACAATGAGCAGTTCTTC | CASSLGGRGHNEQFF
TRBJ2-7 | TRBV19 | NA | NA | TGTGCCAGTAGCCCCCGGGACCTCTACGAGCAGTACTTC | CASSPRDLYEQYF
TRBJ1-1 | TRBV7-9 | many | NA | TGTGCCAGCAGCGGAGAGGACAGTCTGAACACTGAAGCTTTCTTT | CASSGEDSLNTEAFF
TRBJ2-5 | TRBV7-2 | many | NA | TGTGCCAGCAGCTTAGATGTGGGCAACCAAGAGACCCAGTACTTC | CASSLDVGNQETQYF
TRBJ2-1 | TRBV12-5 | many | TRBD1 | TGTGCTAGTGGGACCTCGGGACAGCTCAATGAGCAGTTCTTC | CASGTSGQLNEQFF
TRBJ1-2 | TRBV15 | NA | NA | TGTGCCACCAGCAAAGAAGCTGCCTCGGAAGGCTACACCTTC | CATSKEAASEGYTF
TRBJ2-1 | TRBV3-1 | many | NA | TGTGCCAGCAGCCAAGTGGGGAATGAGCAGTTCTTC | CASSQVGNEQFF
TRBJ1-1 | TRBV3-1 | many | NA | TGTGCCAGCAGCCGGTCGACTGAAGCTTTCTTT | CASSRSTEAFF
TRBJ2-7 | TRBV27 | many | NA | TGTGCCAGCAGTTTCGCAGGGAGCTCCTACGAGCAGTACTTC | CASSFAGSSYEQYF
TRBJ2-2 | TRBV3-1 | NA | TRBD2 | TGTGCCAGCAGCCCCCCTCGGGGGGGCGGCGGCCGGGAGCTGTTTTTT | CASSPPRGGGGRELFF
TRBJ1-6 | TRBV2 | once | NA | TGTGCCACCACGGGCAGGGGTAATTCACCCCTCCACTTT | CATTGRGNSPLHF
TRBJ2-5 | TRBV7-9 | many | TRBD2 | TGTGCCAGCAGCCCCGCTAGCGGGAGGGAGACCCAGTACTTC | CASSPASGRETQYF
TRBJ2-1 | TRBV5-5 | few | TRBD2 | TGTGCCAGCAGCCTTTTAGGGACTAGCGGGACAAATGAGCAGTTCTTC | CASSLLGTSGTNEQFF
TRBJ2-7 | TRBV28 | many | NA | TGTGCCAGCAGTTTCACCCTAGCGCAAACCTACGAGCAGTACTTC | CASSFTLAQTYEQYF
TRBJ2-1 | TRBV5-1 | few | TRBD1 | TGCGCCAGCAGCTACCGGGACAGCAATGAGCAGTTCTTC | CASSYRDSNEQFF
TRBJ2-1 | TRBV3-1 | NA | NA | TGTGCCAGCAGCCAAAACTCTGGGCGTGAGCAGTTCTTC | CASSQNSGREQFF
TRBJ2-7 | TRBV4-1 | few | TRBD1 | TGCGCCAGCAGCCAAGTGGTTGGACAGGGGGCCTACGAGCAGTACTTC | CASSQVVGQGAYEQYF
TRBJ2-5 | TRBV3-1 | NA | NA | TGTGCCAGCAGCCATAGGGAGACCCAGTACTTC | CASSHRETQYF
TRBJ2-5 | TRBV9 | NA | NA | TGTGCCAGCAGCTTAGGGACTCCGGGGCAAGAGACCCAGTACTTC | CASSLGTPGQETQYF